A selection of T cell receptor beta chains follows, all from one sample in a study of cytomegalovirus exposure and HLA in healthy donors. Using immunoSEQ multiplex PCR, the repertoire was profiled, and TCRdb retains in-frame clones only, with some absent. There are 52,000 or so clones in the sample; around 78% occur only once, and 1.4% lies in the top ten. The specimen was PBMCs. The receptor source for this set is a female donor in good health and CMV-seronegative. The CDR3 runs from the conserved cysteine through the conserved F or W. A D gene is named only where the DNA matches it firmly. A clone size is listed for some rows: how often the clone was seen (once, few, many), or a class if it is expanded.

CSVEDLGQREDTQYF	TGCAGCGTTGAAGATCTAGGACAGAGGGAAGATACGCAGTATTTT	TRBV29-1	TRBJ2-3	NA	once
CASGGQGLNWDEQFF	TGTGCCAGCGGGGGACAGGGATTGAATTGGGATGAGCAGTTCTTC	TRBV2	TRBJ2-1	TRBD1	NA
CASSFLGQGQFF	TGTGCCAGCAGCTTTCTGGGACAGGGGCAGTTCTTC	TRBV7-2	TRBJ2-1	TRBD1	once
CASSRGTVDQPQHF	TGTGCCAGCAGCCGGGGGACAGTAGATCAGCCCCAGCATTTT	TRBV7-9	TRBJ1-5	TRBD1	NA
CASSLSGNTEAFF	TGTGCCAGCAGCTTAAGCGGGAACACTGAAGCTTTCTTT	TRBV7-9	TRBJ1-1	NA	NA
CASSRLNNEQFF	TGTGCCAGCAGTCGACTGAACAATGAGCAGTTCTTC	TRBV6-5	TRBJ2-1	NA	NA
CATHPPGTGVDTQYF	TGTGCCACCCATCCACCGGGGACAGGGGTAGATACGCAGTATTTT	TRBV6-5	TRBJ2-3	TRBD1	NA
CASSRGVLAPGTDTQYF	TGTGCCAGCAGCAGAGGGGTCCTAGCGCCGGGCACAGATACGCAGTATTTT	TRBV19	TRBJ2-3	NA	NA
CASSRGYTGELFF	TGCGCCAGCAGTAGGGGGTACACCGGGGAGCTGTTTTTT	TRBV4-1	TRBJ2-2	NA	NA
CASSSQTGRYEQYF	TGTGCCAGCAGCTCTCAGACAGGGCGATACGAGCAGTACTTC	TRBV7-3	TRBJ2-7	TRBD1	once
CASSQDWPGSSPGYTF	TGTGCCAGCAGCCAAGATTGGCCCGGCAGTAGCCCTGGCTACACCTTC	TRBV14	TRBJ1-2	NA	NA
CASTHRSSYNEQFF	TGCGCCAGCACACACAGGTCCTCCTACAATGAGCAGTTCTTC	TRBV5-1	TRBJ2-1	NA	NA
CASTAGGQRQPQHF	TGTGCCAGTACCGCGGGGGGGCAGAGACAGCCCCAGCATTTT	TRBV6-6	TRBJ1-5	NA	NA
CASSRTSYEQFF	TGTGCCAGCAGTAGAACTAGCTACGAGCAGTTCTTC	TRBV6-6	TRBJ2-1	NA	NA
CASSQVGFSSYEQYF	TGTGCCAGCAGCCAGGTTGGGTTTAGCTCCTACGAGCAGTACTTC	TRBV6-5	TRBJ2-7	NA	NA
CASSSPWTGSHEKLFF	TGTGCCAGCAGCTCTCCCTGGACAGGGTCTCATGAAAAACTGTTTTTT	TRBV7-2	TRBJ1-4	TRBD1	NA
CASSSLAGGYNGQFF	TGTGCCAGCAGCTCGCTAGCGGGGGGCTACAATGGGCAGTTCTTC	TRBV7-9	TRBJ2-1	TRBD2	NA